This entry features one TCR beta chain sequence. Its antigen is not known. With constant-segment primers, 5'RACE yielded cDNA libraries of TCR alpha and TCR beta that carried sample barcodes and UMIs. TCRdb re-called the 5' RACE reads with MiXCR, one entry per CDR3 protein. The table records 450,000 to 700,000 distinct CDR3 sequences, about a sixth of them present only once. The data belong to a study of T-cell memory formation after mild COVID-19. Background on the study: TCR clustering was largely donor specific.

Study findings and constraints: The study detected some responding clones in pre-infection memory, suggesting cross-reactive memory joined. Clones from the second wave (peaking day 37) had unconfirmed SARS-CoV-2 specificity.

The clonotype originates from an adult woman who had mild COVID-19 (a few samples of this study predate the infection). Cell type and time point are not known. The sequenced material came from PBMCs or a T cell subset sorted from them (not recorded which).

CDR3: CSAMDSSSSYEQYF. As DNA, the CDR3 is TGCAGCGCCATGGACAGTTCGAGCTCCTACGAGCAGTACTTC. V and J are TRBV29-1 and TRBJ2-7, with D possibly being TRBD1 (6 bases). CDR3 length equals 14 residues. V was pared by 7 bases and J by 0 bases, with 16 bases between. CDR1 is SQVTM, CDR2 ANQGSEA, per germline.